Listed below are T cell receptor beta chains from one sample, sequenced in a study of shared clonotypes between healthy human individuals. The repertoire was sequenced with immunoSEQ multiplex PCR; TCRdb's copy has only in-frame clones and lacks some. Here the sample spans around 1,000,000 clones, 70% to 85% being singletons. What was sequenced was memory CD4+ T cells from PBMCs. The source is a man in his late teens or twenties in good health. Some clones in this sample may be carry-over from other donors' samples. Each CDR3 is given without its conserved first and last residue.

V gene	J gene	CDR3 protein
TRBV29-1	TRBJ1-2	RAGTGGGYT
TRBV7-9	TRBJ2-7	ASSRQTSGKRWGYEQY
TRBV10-1	TRBJ2-7	ASSDSPNYEQY
TRBV28	TRBJ1-2	ASSFEWYGYT
TRBV4-1	TRBJ1-4	ASSQDNGGREKLF
TRBV19	TRBJ1-2	ASSMGAIGYGYT
TRBV6-1	TRBJ2-3	ASSALGGGQRDTQY
TRBV30	TRBJ2-6	AWSVESSGANVLT
TRBV27	TRBJ2-2	ASTKRGPQTSTGELF
TRBV29-1	TRBJ2-6	SVAGSGANVLT
TRBV5-1	TRBJ2-2	ASSLAQHTGELF
TRBV4-3	TRBJ1-1	ASSQGQARNTEAF
TRBV7-9	TRBJ2-3	ASSSGGGDTQY
TRBV2	TRBJ1-4	ASSVRGQPNEKLF
TRBV5-1	TRBJ2-7	ASSLSAGGGLYEQY
TRBV5-1	TRBJ2-7	ASSLAPSETYEQY
TRBV7-2	TRBJ1-3	ASSLGATSGNTIY
TRBV6-5	TRBJ1-1	ASSRLPQGRTEAF
TRBV2	TRBJ1-2	ASTLGAGMGYT
TRBV28	TRBJ2-6	ASSFLSGSGANVLT
TRBV7-9	TRBJ2-7	ASSGPRDSYEQY
TRBV30	TRBJ1-5	AWNQGYQPQH
TRBV15	TRBJ2-1	ATSRGLGQYNEQF
TRBV11-2	TRBJ2-5	ASTWTSGEETQY
TRBV7-3	TRBJ2-2	ASSPSGHYNTGELF
TRBV18	TRBJ1-2	ASSPQGQGNYGYT
TRBV5-8	TRBJ2-3	ASSFWAGVDTQY
TRBV4-1	TRBJ1-1	ASSQDVSNTEAF
TRBV6-6	TRBJ1-1	ASSYPGGNTEAF
TRBV11-3	TRBJ2-3	ASSLVGATDTQY